The source of this T cell receptor (beta chain) is a study of blood T cell repertoires in COVID-19. Study in general: Samples came from the United States, Italy and Spain, spanning acute and convalescent COVID-19.

The protocol was immunoSEQ multiplex PCR, while the TCRdb copy is restricted to in-frame clones and leaves out a portion. Among about 150,000 clones, about 85% were seen once, and the ten largest hold 8% to 9%. The V and J ends lost 2 bases and 6 bases respectively, with 10 bases between them. Germline lookup yields CDR1 SNHLY and CDR2 FYNNEI. The CDR3 spans 13 residues. The clonotype originates from an older woman with COVID-19, enrolled during active disease. The genes are TRBV2 and TRBJ1-2; possibly TRBD1 for D (6 bases). Material for sequencing was peripheral blood. The CDR3 region is CASSETGYDGYTF. The CDR3 DNA is TGTGCCAGCAGTGAAACAGGGTACGATGGCTACACCTTC.